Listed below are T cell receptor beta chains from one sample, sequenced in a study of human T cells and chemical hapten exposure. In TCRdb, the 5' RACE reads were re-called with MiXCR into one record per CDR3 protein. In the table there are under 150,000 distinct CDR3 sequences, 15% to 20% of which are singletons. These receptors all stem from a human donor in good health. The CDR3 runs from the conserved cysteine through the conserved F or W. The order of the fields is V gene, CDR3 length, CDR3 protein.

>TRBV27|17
CASSLVTASGSKETQYF
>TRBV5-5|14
CASSLVRVGTEAFF
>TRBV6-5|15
CASSYSGAPNTEAFF
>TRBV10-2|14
CASSSRARGDEQFF
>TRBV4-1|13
CASSQRADYEQYF
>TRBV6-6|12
CASGQGGTEAFF
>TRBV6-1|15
CASSDFTSGKNIQYF
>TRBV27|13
CASSSGLFYEQYF
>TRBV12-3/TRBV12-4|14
CASSFPPMNTEAFF
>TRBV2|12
CASTAGGREQYF
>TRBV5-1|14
CASSLDTGTDTQYF
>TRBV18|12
CASSPKGETQYF
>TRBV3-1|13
CASSPAKLYEQYF
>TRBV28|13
CASSLLGDTEAFF
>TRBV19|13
CASSMRRDQPQHF
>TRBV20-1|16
CSARLGQGIGVYGYTF
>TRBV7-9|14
CASSLPLWNTEAFF
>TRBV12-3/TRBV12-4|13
CASSPPGHYEQYF
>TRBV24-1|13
CATSGTGANVLTF
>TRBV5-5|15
CASSSQVSSGNTIYF